This TCR beta chain comes out of a study of CD8 T cells in Susac syndrome. CD8+ and CD4+ blood T cells underwent TCR beta sequencing. Definite or probable Susac syndrome was diagnosed using recently defined diagnostic criteria. TEMRA cells underwent FACS enrichment and CD8+ and CD4+ T cells underwent negative isolation. Germline CDR1 is DFQATT and CDR2 is SNEGSKA (reference sequence). CDR3 length: 13 residues. Trimming pared 1 base from V and 8 bases from J, leaving 14 bases between. Reverse transcription of 0.5 to 1 ug RNA was performed with random hexamers. A multiplex approach, immunoSEQ multiplex PCR, amplified TCR beta CDR3 across 54 Vbeta and 13 Jbeta. TCRdb fed the immunoSEQ multiplex PCR reads into MiXCR, producing one record per CDR3 protein. The sample lists some 110,000 distinct CDR3 sequences, approximately 96% occurring once.

The rearrangement links TRBV20-1 to TRBJ1-2, with TRBD1 as a possible D gene (5 bases). The sequence was obtained from a human donor with Susac syndrome. The source material was CD4+ T cells from PBMCs. The CDR3 loop is CSARVGDSGGYTF. CDR3 nucleotides: TGCAGTGCTAGAGTAGGGGACTCGGGGGGCTACACCTTC.